Described below is a single T cell receptor (beta chain) sequence and its context. A second roughly 7 to 12 cycle PCR used barcoded and J-beta primers. MiXCR, applied by TCRdb to the 5' RACE reads, yields one record per CDR3 protein. The sample includes some 1,000,000 distinct CDR3 sequences, under 30% of them seen just once. This CDR3 comprises 16 residues. The data derive from a study of blood T cells in healthy people across ages. Study-level information: Per every two T cells, about one barcoded beta molecule was captured by template switching.

The same specimen was also included in a second study, on T cells of mothers and their children.

Material: blood. This TCR was sampled from a girl aged 2 to 9 in good health. The chain carries TRBV21-1 and TRBJ2-5; TRBD2 is the table's D call and was not checked against the DNA. TRBV21-1 is a pseudogene locus. The CDR3 loop is CASSKSGTSGVETQYF. The CDR3 DNA sequence: TGTGCCAGCAGCAAATCGGGGACTAGCGGGGTCGAGACCCAGTACTTC.